This T cell receptor (beta chain) appears in the sequencing data of a study of PD-1 blockade in classical Hodgkin lymphoma. No patient escaped relapse after autologous stem cell transplantation, and brentuximab vedotin exposure varied. The CDR3 sequence is 16 residues long. Trimming removed 4 bases from V and 6 bases from J; junction bases left unmatched: 12. Germline assignment: CDR1 SGHRS and CDR2 YFSETQ. Only in-frame clones appear in the TCRdb table, and some are missing; sequencing was by immunoSEQ multiplex PCR. The repertoire holds approximately 99,000 clones, with approximately 80% as singletons.

The rearrangement links TRBV5-1 to TRBJ2-5, with TRBD1 matching over 10 bases. The source material was peripheral blood mononuclear cells (PBMCs), sampled before the second cycle of nivolumab. The receptor comes from a human donor with classical Hodgkin lymphoma. CDR3 loop: CASSPRQGASAKTQYF. The CDR3 DNA reads TGCGCCAGCAGCCCCCGACAGGGGGCTTCCGCGAAGACCCAGTACTTC.